What follows are 10 T cell receptor beta chains derived from one specimen sequenced in a study of beta chain features in type 1 diabetes. Whole-study findings and limits: There was a moderate but significant shortening of TCRB CDR3s in all four CD4+ subsets of Type 1 diabetes patients.

Expressed TCRB transcripts were sequenced because the isolated RNA had all been reverse transcribed beforehand. Repertoires were generated with immunoSEQ multiplex PCR, while TCRdb's copy carries only in-frame clones and drops some. The sample carries some 350,000 clones, 8.5% to 10% recorded once. These receptors are not linked to any known antigen. Material: central memory CD4+ T cells from blood. Source of these receptors: a man under 40 with type 1 diabetes.

This clone was detected only a few times. The V gene is TRBV7-9, the J gene TRBJ2-5, with D tentatively TRBD1 (5 bases). The CDR3 contains 13 residues. V was clipped by 3 bases and J by 1 base, with 6 bases between them. Looked up from germline, CDR1 is SEHNR and CDR2 is FQNEAQ (reference sequence). DNA for the CDR3: TGTGCCAGCAGCTTGCAGGGCCAAGAGACCCAGTACTTC. It is translated as CASSLQGQETQYF.

This chain uses TRBV6-4 with TRBJ1-1; D call uncertain. V lost 4 bases and J 4 bases, leaving 10 bases between the germline ends. CDR3 length: 13 residues. In germline, CDR1 is MRHNA, CDR2 SNTAGT. The CDR3 nucleotides are TGTGCCAGCAGTGCCGGGATGATCACTGAAGCTTTCTTT. This sequence encodes CASSAGMITEAFF.

This clone was detected only a few times. The chain has TRBV7-3 and TRBJ2-2; the D is unclear. V lost 5 bases to trimming and J lost 2 bases, with 3 bases between them. The CDR3 totals 12 residues. The germline CDR1 and CDR2 sequences are SGHTA and FQGTGA. The CDR3, as DNA: TGTGCCAGCAGCCTCAACACCGGGGAGCTGTTTTTT. It specifies CASSLNTGELFF.

The chain has TRBV18 and TRBJ2-1, with 14 bases fitting TRBD2. The CDR3 is 18 residues long. Germline V gene data show CDR1 as KGHSH and CDR2 as LQKENI. The V and J ends lost 1 base and 2 bases, in that order; junction bases with no gene match: 4. The CDR3 nucleotides are TGTGCCAGCTCACCACTTGGGACTAGCGGGAGCCCCTACAATGAGCAGTTCTTC. Encoded protein: CASSPLGTSGSPYNEQFF.

V gene TRBV7-9 combines with J gene TRBJ2-3, with D tentatively TRBD2 (6 bases). CDR3 length: 14 residues. V was cut by 3 bases and J by 1 base, with 8 bases left in between. Germline CDR1 is SEHNR and CDR2 is FQNEAQ (reference sequence). Written as DNA, the CDR3 is TGTGCCAGCAGCTTTTGGGGGGGCACAGATACGCAGTATTTT. This codes for CASSFWGGTDTQYF.

This clone was seen ten or more times. The chain combines TRBV7-8 with TRBJ2-6; no clear D. The V end lost 0 bases, the J end lost 13 bases, and 10 bases lay between the germline ends. The germline V gene has CDR1 SGHVS and CDR2 FQNEAQ. The length of the CDR3 is 13 residues. The CDR3 sequence: CASSLAREHVLTF. The CDR3 bases are TGTGCCAGCAGCTTAGCCAGAGAACATGTCCTGACTTTC.

This clone came up a few times. This rearrangement joins TRBV2 to TRBJ2-1; D may be TRBD1 (6 bases). Per germline, CDR1 SNHLY and CDR2 FYNNEI. The V gene lost 6 bases and the J gene lost 0 bases, with 12 bases spanning the gap. The CDR3 spans 15 residues. The chain's CDR3 is CASSKQGSSYNEQFF. The DNA of the CDR3 is TGTGCCAGCAGCAAACAGGGTAGCTCCTACAATGAGCAGTTCTTC. Full variable domain (rest looked up from reference TRBV2 and TRBJ2-1): EPEVTQTPSHQVTQMGQEVILRCVPISNHLYFYWYRQILGQKVEFLVSFYNNEISEKSEIFDDQFSVERPDGSNFTLKIRSTKLEDSAMYFCASSKQGSSYNEQFFGPGTRLTVL.

This clone was observed a few times. The chain links TRBV11-1 to TRBJ1-2, with 7 bases matching TRBD1. The V gene end was trimmed by 1 base and the J gene end by 0 bases; junction bases not matched to a gene: 2. The CDR3 has 15 residues. The germline CDR1 and CDR2 sequences are SGHAT and FQDESV (reference sequence). In nucleotides, the CDR3 is TGTGCCAGCAGCTTAGGAACAGGGGCTAACTATGGCTACACCTTC. Encoded protein: CASSLGTGANYGYTF.

There are a few counts of this clone. The chain combines TRBV7-9 with TRBJ2-3; D gene ambiguous. Germline assignment: CDR1 SEHNR and CDR2 FQNEAQ (reference sequence). This CDR3 region has 14 residues. V lost 1 base to trimming and J lost 6 bases, with 11 bases between them. The CDR3 DNA reads TGTGCCAGCAGCTTAGTAGAGTCCGGGGATACGCAGTATTTT. Translating gives CASSLVESGDTQYF.

The chain uses TRBV7-8 and TRBJ1-2, with 7 bases aligning to TRBD1. This CDR3 has 14 amino acids. Germline trimming cut 4 bases from V and 6 bases from J; bases unmatched to any gene: 8. Germline V lookup: CDR1 SGHVS, CDR2 FQNEAQ. CDR3: CASSWSDRRNGYTF. In nucleotides, the CDR3 is TGTGCCAGCAGCTGGTCGGACAGGCGGAATGGCTACACCTTC.